This T cell receptor (beta chain) is drawn from a study of radiotherapy plus CTLA-4 blockade in lung cancer (dated by TCRdb to 2016 to 2019). A note on the overall study: Objective responses were observed in approximately 19% of enrolled patients, and disease control was achieved in less than 40%.

The study evaluated CTLA-4 blockade (ipilimumab) given together with focal radiation therapy in patients who had chemo-refractory metastatic non-small-cell lung cancer. This clone was observed once. Which antigen it targets is not known. No much larger clone is present one base from it, and per-base qualities are unavailable. Overall results and qualifications from the work: Increased serum interferon-beta after radiation, together with early dynamic changes in blood T cell clones, were reported to be the strongest predictors of response. After treatment with radiotherapy and ipilimumab, TCR clones that came from tumors expanded in the peripheral blood.

The CDR3 sequence holds 15 residues, the cysteine and phenylalanine included. The retained sequence is limited to the CDR3, 45 bases, with the frame set at the first base. V is trimmed back by 1 base and J by 6 bases, and the junction contains 5 bases that no gene match accounts for. The germline V gene sets CDR1 to SGHDT and CDR2 to YYEEEE. Library preparation was by the immunoSEQ multiplex PCR assay. In its TCRdb copy, this immuneACCESS table keeps in-frame sequences only and misses some clones. Where compared with another copy, unresolved V genes explain less than half of these, and the others have no known cause. The sample table records about 46,000 clones; 70% to 80% of these occur just once. 7.5% to 9.5% of the sample rests with the top ten.

Sample: peripheral blood, taken from a patient treated with radiotherapy plus ipilimumab. Rearrangement joined TRBV5-6 to TRBJ1-4; TRBD1 fits 8 bases in the junction. The sequence was obtained from a human donor with non-small cell lung cancer who had a complete response to radiotherapy plus ipilimumab. Here the CDR3 is given as CASSLTGGSHEKLFF. The DNA sequence is given as TGTGCCAGCAGCTTGACAGGGGGTAGTCATGAAAAACTGTTTTTT.